This T cell receptor beta chain was found in a study of blood T cell repertoires in COVID-19. Study in general: Samples representing acute and convalescent COVID-19 were sourced from the United States, Italy and Spain. From T cells, B-cell-depleted T cells, or PBMCs came the material, which was cDNA or gDNA.

The assay was immunoSEQ multiplex PCR, and TCRdb's table has in-frame clones only and misses some. The data show some 33,000 clones, approximately 85% seen once. With V trimmed by 7 bases and J by 0 bases, 9 bases remained unmatched. Germline CDR1 and CDR2: MRHNA and SNTAGT. This CDR3 has 16 residues. The genes are TRBV6-4 and TRBJ2-1; 7 positions agree with TRBD2. The TCR was taken from a man between 60 and 75 years old with active COVID-19. Sequenced: peripheral blood. CDR3 residues: CASKREGQSSYNEQFF. The CDR3 region has the DNA TGTGCCAGCAAAAGGGAGGGGCAGAGCTCCTACAATGAGCAGTTCTTC.